Following are 9 T cell receptor beta chains from one sample sequenced in a study of beta chain features in type 1 diabetes. Findings and limits, study-wide: TCRB CDR3s from Type 1 diabetes patients were moderately but significantly shorter in all four CD4+ subsets.

The authors reverse transcribed all of the isolated RNA, so sequencing captured expressed TCRB transcripts. TCRdb's table, derived via immunoSEQ multiplex PCR, lists solely in-frame clones and lacks some. The table lists 600,000 to 700,000 clones, around 12% of them singletons. Their specific antigens are unknown. Sequencing used naive CD4+ T cells from blood. These receptors originate from a young man with type 1 diabetes.

The J gene is TRBJ1-6, the V gene TRBV6-5; 7 positions match TRBD1. The CDR3 has 15 amino acids. V trimming: 0 bases; J trimming: 7 bases; junction bases outside the gene matches: 3. The germline gives CDR1 MNHEY, CDR2 SVGAGI. CDR3: CASSYSGQMNSPLHF. DNA for the CDR3: TGTGCCAGCAGTTACTCGGGACAGATGAATTCACCCCTCCACTTT.

There are a few counts of this clone. The rearrangement links TRBV5-1 to TRBJ2-2; D remains ambiguous. The germline gives CDR1 SGHRS, CDR2 YFSETQ. Trimming shortened V by 0 bases and J by 3 bases, and 6 bases separated the two germline ends. This CDR3 is built from 14 residues. CDR3 sequence reads: CASSLEVYTGELFF. The CDR3 nucleotides read TGCGCCAGCAGCTTGGAGGTTTACACCGGGGAGCTGTTTTTT.

Details on this clone: In the same sample, other DNA sequences code for this CDR3. The chain recombines TRBV7-2 with TRBJ2-1; D gene uncertain. V was clipped by 4 bases and J by 2 bases, with 3 bases between them. The CDR3 covers 12 residues. CDR1 and CDR2 from the germline V gene are SGHTA and FQGNSA. The CDR3 protein is CASSSAYNEQFF. In DNA form, the CDR3 reads TGTGCCAGCAGCTCCGCCTACAATGAGCAGTTCTTC.

V gene TRBV28 combines with J gene TRBJ1-2; D is unclear. The CDR3 runs to 10 residues. V shed 10 bases and J shed 4 bases, with 7 bases lying between them. Germline-derived CDR1 and CDR2 are MDHEN and SYDVKM. CDR3 sequence reads: CATGVYGYTF. The CDR3 bases are TGTGCCACCGGAGTCTATGGCTACACCTTC.

In its sample, this clone was seen a few times. J is TRBJ1-2 and V is TRBV11-2; TRBD1 might be the D (5 bases). Between the trimmed V and J ends, which lost 5 bases and 6 bases, there was a span of 13 bases. This CDR3 spans 13 amino acids. Germline V CDR1 and CDR2: SGHAT, FQNNGV. CDR3 DNA: TGTGCCAGCAGCCTCTCCGGGGGGAATGGCTACACCTTC. It translates to CASSLSGGNGYTF.

The chain is built from TRBV30 and TRBJ2-2, with a possible D match to TRBD2 (6 bases). CDR3 size: 15 residues. V lost 2 bases and J 6 bases, leaving 16 bases between the germline ends. CDR1 is GTSNPN and CDR2 is SVGIG in the germline V gene (reference sequence). The CDR3 protein is CAWSPSPGAAGELFF. In DNA, the CDR3 is TGTGCCTGGAGTCCCTCGCCGGGAGCCGCCGGGGAGCTGTTTTTT.

This clone was seen once. V and J are TRBV6-5 and TRBJ1-4; TRBD1 might be the D (6 bases). The CDR3 covers 15 residues. CDR1 MNHEY and CDR2 SVGAGI come from the germline V gene. The germline V and J ends were trimmed by 7 bases and 8 bases, with 20 bases remaining between them. CDR3 bases: TGTGCCAGCACCGACGGGGGGCTACCGGGAGAAAAACTGTTTTTT. Translated, it gives CASTDGGLPGEKLFF.

In this sample, this clone turned up a few times. CDR3 coding DNA: TGCAGCGTTAGCAACAGGGTAGCCGGCACCGGGGAGCTGTTTTTT. Residues: CSVSNRVAGTGELFF. The chain couples TRBV29-1 to TRBJ2-2; D perhaps matches TRBD1 (6 bases). This CDR3 has 15 amino acids. Germline-derived CDR1 and CDR2 are SQVTM and ANQGSEA. Trimming stripped 5 bases from V and 4 bases from J, with 17 bases between.

V gene TRBV11-2 combines with J gene TRBJ1-2; perhaps TRBD1 as D (5 bases). Germline V gene data show CDR1 as SGHAT and CDR2 as FQNNGV. With 5 bases removed from V and 7 bases from J, the gap between germline ends came to 23 bases. The CDR3 spans 16 residues. CDR3 residues: CASSAGGVSGRIGYTF. Here the CDR3 DNA reads TGTGCCAGCAGCGCGGGAGGGGTATCGGGCCGTATTGGCTACACCTTC.